This T cell receptor beta chain was found in a study of cytomegalovirus exposure and HLA in healthy donors (dated by TCRdb to the late 2010s). Regarding the research as a whole: According to an earlier analysis of 450 to 650 of the donors, some 170 million T cells yielded over 90 million unique TCR beta sequences and 250 to 350 Gb of sequence data. Roughly 320 gigabases of sequencing data and 70 million to 95 million unique TCR sequences made up an early release that covered approximately 620 HLA-typed donors. The genetic ancestry cluster associated with self-reported Caucasian donors included about 81% of the 398 genotyped donors. The study aimed to test whether cataloging public T cell receptors could reveal signatures of past pathogen exposure. The T cell repertoires of 700 or so subjects were profiled by immunosequencing and related to cytomegalovirus serostatus. Along with the approximately 700-subject first cohort, a separate validation cohort of over 90 different subjects was used. To predict cytomegalovirus infection status, the study brought together high-throughput TCR immunosequencing, statistical association of individual TCRs with disease status, and machine learning. A later analysis re-analyzed previously published TCR beta repertoires from 666 donors and added high-resolution HLA genotyping to study TCR occurrence patterns. Rather than using new phenotypic data, the later analysis identified candidate immune exposures from TCR beta sequences and from how often those sequences occurred across donors. In an earlier analysis of 587 of the donors, high-throughput TCR beta sequencing was used to judge whether each TCR beta V gene segment behaved as functional or pseudogenic. Donor age, sex, ethnicity and CMV serostatus were collected together with the repertoire data. Genome-wide SNP genotypes for about 65% of the roughly 670 donors were used in a later genetic analysis, which treated that subset as a discovery cohort. All discovery cohort repertoires had been generated using a single sequencing platform. Both class I and class II loci were covered by HLA typing, at four-digit resolution. The number of typed donors differed by locus: 629-630 for A, B, C, DRB1 and DQB1; 522 for DQA1; approximately 610 for DPA1; and around 490 for DPB1. About five DR-DQ haplotypes were handled as single units for association and clustering, since linkage in the cohort was strong. On average, around 230,000 unique TCR beta nucleotide sequences were sequenced per donor among 398 genotyped donors of the cohort, with roughly 20% of those sequences being non-productive.

Regarding this clone: The antigen it recognizes is unknown.

Trimming accounts for 4 bases at V and 4 bases at J, while the number of junction bases matched to no gene is 10. The CDR3 measures 16 amino acids from cysteine to phenylalanine. Only the CDR3 region is kept as DNA, spanning 48 bases read in frame from base 1. The germline V gene gives CDR1 as SGHTA and CDR2 as FQGTGA. Library construction relied on the immunoSEQ multiplex PCR assay. The multiplex PCR relied on a mix of 60 forward primers for TCR Vbeta segments and 13 reverse primers for TCR Jbeta segments. The CDR3 region of rearranged TCR beta genes was amplified from genomic DNA by a multiplex PCR assay. Amplified TCR beta libraries were sequenced as 87-base-pair reads on the Illumina HiSeq System. The paper's data handling went like this. A later analysis counted approximately 84 million unique TCR beta chains across the 500 to 850 repertoires, and roughly 9.9 million of these chains were shared by at least two donors. To remove PCR and sequencing errors, raw reads were error-corrected and collapsed into unique sequences using a nearest-neighbor algorithm that merged closely related sequences. Alignment of CDR3 sequences to IMGT reference sequences was used to assign V, D and J gene segments. For a sequence to be retained, a match of at least six nucleotides to both a V gene segment and a J gene segment was required. A rearrangement was called productive if the CDR3 had no stop codons and remained in frame with V and J, and every other rearrangement was called non-productive. Following IMGT convention, CDR3 was defined as the stretch from the second conserved V-encoded cysteine up to the conserved J-encoded phenylalanine. Sequences without an unambiguous match to a single V gene segment were excluded from the earlier analysis of 587 of the donors. An earlier analysis of fewer than 750 of the donors classified V segments as functional when productive rearrangements were above 56.7% and as segregating when the standard deviation between donors was above 5%. To diagnose cytomegalovirus status from the catalog of TCR beta chain sequences, a statistical classification framework was built. A later analysis assigned V and J genes by comparing TCR nucleotide sequences with IMGT/GENE-DB human TR gene sequences. The TCRdist pipeline was used in a later analysis to assign CDR3 sequences and most-parsimonious VDJ recombination scenarios. A later analysis defined each TCR beta chain by its CDR3 amino acid sequence plus V-gene family, and excluded reads lacking a unique V-gene family. To address suspected cross-contamination and a sequencing artifact, a later analysis removed 450 to 700 highly shared, low-generation-probability nucleotide sequences. In a later analysis, a clonal expansion index for each public chain was calculated from normalized within-repertoire ranks of inferred template counts. A later analysis computed generation probabilities with a VDJ recombination model fitted to out-of-frame rearrangements, and checked the results against IGoR. Hypergeometric tests were used in a later analysis to score TCR-TCR, TCR-HLA and TCR-CMV co-occurrence, with a repertoire-size bias correction applied to the TCR pairs. A later analysis estimated false discovery rates by permuting HLA or CMV assignments 20 times. In a later analysis, co-occurring TCRs were grouped using DBSCAN, with TCRdist sequence similarity added in when clustering inside HLA-allele-positive subsets. Repertoires with fewer than 30,000 or more than 120,000 public chains, plus five repertoires with anomalous nucleotide sharing, were excluded from co-occurrence clustering. TCRdb provides this immuneACCESS table in a form limited to in-frame rearrangements. Some clones are lacking; in checked studies, under half of them reflect an unresolved V gene, and why the rest are absent is not known. The D gene and trimming were derived from the DNA, and the V and J assignments and clone size from that table. The sample has roughly 40,000 clones on record. Approximately 3.6% of the sample is held by the ten biggest clonotypes.

Results the study describes overall, beyond this receptor: In the study, approximately 160 TCR beta chains were listed as associated with cytomegalovirus. This cohort had only TCR beta chains sequenced, and the lack of alpha or paired-chain data limited which features could be detected. Presence/absence analyses assumed roughly uniform sequencing depth across donors, an assumption that may not hold. It was suggested by the authors that the approach could potentially be generalized to other disease states and immunological phenotypes. V-gene and J-gene trimming of TCR beta chains was associated with a missense DCLRE1C variant in a later genetic analysis, and the association was replicated in an independent cohort. A further reported finding was that TCR beta sequences accurately predicted the HLA-A and HLA-B alleles for most subjects in the first cohort. Because the 87-base-pair reads could not distinguish some IMGT-functional V segments, including TRBV6-2 and TRBV6-3, those segments were excluded. Broadly in line with IMGT annotations, most TCR beta V segments showed up in productive rearrangements about 90% or about 30% of the time in an earlier analysis of 587 of the donors. In a later analysis, the rate of TCR association differed among HLA loci, with DRB1 alleles having the most associated TCRs and HLA-C alleles having the fewest. Roughly 17 rarely observed V segments, including chromosome 9 orphons, were excluded from the earlier analysis of a few hundred of the donors because counts were too low. In a later analysis, HLA-associated TCR beta chains were found to be more clonally expanded and to have lower generation probabilities than equally common non-associated chains. CMV serostatus was the only immune exposure information available for the cohort. Most TCR sequences were observed very rarely across donors, whereas some public TCRs were present in many individuals. A cluster of highly shared sequence variants was judged likely to represent a technical artifact of the sequencing pipeline. HLA typing was unavailable for some donors at each locus, so association tests used only the typed subset. Strong co-occurrence of HLA alleles, especially DR and DQ, made assigning TCR associations to individual alleles difficult. A later analysis reported that several top co-occurrence clusters appeared linked to parvovirus B19, influenza, CMV and Epstein-Barr virus. Correlated functional status among segregating V segments might reflect linkage disequilibrium, but an unknown experimental factor could not be ruled out. A later analysis found that most CMV-associated TCR beta chains appeared HLA-restricted, with HLA associations seemingly driven largely by CMV exposure. A later genetic analysis reported fewer N-insertions in productive TCRs among donors in an Asian-associated ancestry cluster than the 666-donor mean. At a false discovery rate of 0.05, a later analysis linked 16,000 or so TCR beta sequences to specific HLA alleles. In both the original and validation cohorts, the classifier was reported to diagnose cytomegalovirus status with high specificity and sensitivity. Three of the identified cytomegalovirus-associated TCR beta chains were confirmed in vitro to be specific for cytomegalovirus antigens.

In total, fewer than 750 healthy bone marrow donors made up the cohort. At the time of sampling, all cohort members were nominally healthy, though unrecorded immune exposures were likely present. The donor tested CMV seronegative, placing the donor among the 350 or so seronegative members of the cohort. A peripheral blood sample was provided by each donor, and peripheral blood mononuclear cells were used for TCR beta sequencing. The Qiagen DNeasy Blood Extraction Kit was used to extract genomic DNA from the blood cell samples. The chain links TRBV7-3 with TRBJ2-7; 10 of the junction bases match TRBD1. The TCR originated in a male donor in good health and CMV-seronegative. Sequencing was performed on PBMCs. The DNA reads as follows: TGTGCCAGCAGCTATTACCCGGGGACAGGGGTGTACGAGCAGTACTTC. The translation is CASSYYPGTGVYEQYF.